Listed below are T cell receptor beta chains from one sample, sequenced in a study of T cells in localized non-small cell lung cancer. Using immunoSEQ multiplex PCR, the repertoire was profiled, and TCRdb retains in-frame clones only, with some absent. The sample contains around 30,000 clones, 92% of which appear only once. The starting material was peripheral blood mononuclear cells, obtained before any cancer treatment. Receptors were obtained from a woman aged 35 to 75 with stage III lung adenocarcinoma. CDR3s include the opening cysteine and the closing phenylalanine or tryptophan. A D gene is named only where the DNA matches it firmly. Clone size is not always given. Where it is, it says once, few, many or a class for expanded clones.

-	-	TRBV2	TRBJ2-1	CASGREWLWQFF	TGTGCCAGCGGGCGGGAATGGTTATGGCAGTTCTTC
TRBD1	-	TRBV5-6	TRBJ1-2	CASSLMGTGPHKEGYTF	TGTGCCAGCAGCTTGATGGGGACAGGCCCTCATAAGGAGGGCTACACCTTC
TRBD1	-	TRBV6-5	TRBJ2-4	CASSYGTGVAKNIQYF	TGTGCCAGCAGTTACGGGACAGGGGTTGCCAAAAACATTCAGTACTTC
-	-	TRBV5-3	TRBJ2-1	CASSLIGGFNEQFF	TGTGCCAGCAGCTTAATAGGGGGGTTCAATGAGCAGTTCTTC
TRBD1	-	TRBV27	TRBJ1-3	CASSFSGTGLNTIYF	TGTGCCAGCAGCTTTTCCGGGACAGGGTTAAACACCATATATTTT
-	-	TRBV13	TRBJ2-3	CASSLYTGGDTQYF	TGTGCCAGCAGCCTCTACACAGGAGGAGATACGCAGTATTTT
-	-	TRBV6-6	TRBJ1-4	CASSGLGLAEKLFF	TGTGCGAGCAGTGGGTTAGGGTTGGCTGAAAAACTGTTTTTT
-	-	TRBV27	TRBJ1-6	CASSSGYYNSPLHF	TGTGCCAGCAGTTCGGGATACTATAATTCACCCCTCCACTTT
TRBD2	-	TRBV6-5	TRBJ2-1	CASSTGTSSYNEQFF	TGTGCCAGCAGTACCGGGACTAGCTCCTACAATGAGCAGTTCTTC
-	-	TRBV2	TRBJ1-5	CASSVGQGIQPQHF	TGTGCCAGCAGTGTAGGGCAGGGGATCCAGCCCCAGCATTTT
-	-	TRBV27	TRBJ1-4	CASSRRADNEKLFF	TGTGCCAGCAGTAGGCGGGCGGATAATGAAAAACTGTTTTTT
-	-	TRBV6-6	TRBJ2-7	CASSYGGMTYEQYF	TGTGCCAGCAGTTACGGGGGAATGACCTACGAGCAGTACTTC
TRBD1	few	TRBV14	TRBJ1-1	CASSLRTGWNTEAFF	TGTGCCAGCAGCCTGCGGACAGGATGGAACACTGAAGCTTTCTTT
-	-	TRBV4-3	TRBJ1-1	CASSPGDNTEAFF	TGCGCCAGCAGCCCAGGGGATAACACTGAAGCTTTCTTT
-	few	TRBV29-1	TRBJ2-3	CSVEPNTGLGDTQYF	TGCAGCGTTGAACCTAATACAGGGTTGGGGGATACGCAGTATTTT
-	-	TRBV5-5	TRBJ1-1	CASSLRPQGSLNTEAFF	TGTGCCAGCAGCTTGAGACCACAGGGCTCCTTGAACACTGAAGCTTTCTTT
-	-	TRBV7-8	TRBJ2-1	CASSPGTESYNEQFF	TGTGCCAGCAGCCCTGGGACGGAATCCTACAATGAGCAGTTCTTC
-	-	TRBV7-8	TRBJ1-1	CASSPSVTEAFF	TGTGCCAGCAGCCCCAGCGTGACTGAAGCTTTCTTT
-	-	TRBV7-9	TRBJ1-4	CASSHAATNEKLFF	TGTGCCAGCAGCCACGCCGCAACTAATGAAAAACTGTTTTTT
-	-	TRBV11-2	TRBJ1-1	CASSFEGKNTEAFF	TGTGCCAGCAGCTTTGAGGGGAAAAACACTGAAGCTTTCTTT
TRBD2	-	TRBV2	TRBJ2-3	CASSELGGLAGGYTQYF	TGTGCCAGCAGTGAATTAGGCGGACTAGCGGGGGGGTACACGCAGTATTTT
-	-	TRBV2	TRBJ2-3	CASSRHPQPGTQYF	TGTGCCAGCTCCCGGCACCCCCAGCCCGGTACGCAGTATTTT
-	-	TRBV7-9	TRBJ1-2	CASSLAHRANYGYTF	TGTGCCAGCAGCTTAGCGCACAGGGCTAACTATGGCTACACCTTC
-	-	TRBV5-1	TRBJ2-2	CASSWGAHGELFF	TGCGCCAGCAGTTGGGGTGCACACGGGGAGCTGTTTTTT
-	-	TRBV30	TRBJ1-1	CAWTGTANTEAFF	TGTGCCTGGACGGGGACCGCAAACACTGAAGCTTTCTTT
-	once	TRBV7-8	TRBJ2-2	CASSLTGGSETGELFF	TGTGCCAGCAGCTTAACAGGTGGTTCGGAAACCGGGGAGCTGTTTTTT
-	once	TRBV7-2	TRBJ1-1	CASSPTSTNTEAFF	TGTGCCAGCAGCCCGACGAGCACGAACACTGAAGCTTTCTTT
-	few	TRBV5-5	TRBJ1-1	CASSLAGGSEAFF	TGTGCCAGCAGCTTGGCCGGCGGGTCTGAAGCTTTCTTT
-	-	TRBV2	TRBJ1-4	CASTRGNEKLFF	TGTGCCAGCACGAGGGGGAATGAAAAACTGTTTTTT
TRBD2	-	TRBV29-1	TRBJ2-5	CSVDGALAGGETQYF	TGCAGCGTTGACGGGGCCCTAGCGGGAGGGGAGACCCAGTACTTC
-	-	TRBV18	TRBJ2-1	CASSSQSPPSSSYNEQFF	TGTGCCAGCTCATCCCAATCCCCCCCGTCGAGCTCCTACAATGAGCAGTTCTTC
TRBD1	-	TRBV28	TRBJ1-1	CASSSSGTGGTEAFF	TGTGCCAGCAGTTCTTCCGGGACAGGGGGCACTGAAGCTTTCTTT
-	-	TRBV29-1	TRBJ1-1	CSVIKGTEAFF	TGCAGCGTCATTAAGGGGACTGAAGCTTTCTTT
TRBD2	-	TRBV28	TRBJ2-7	CASRTSGLYEQYF	TGTGCCAGCCGGACTAGCGGGTTGTACGAGCAGTACTTC
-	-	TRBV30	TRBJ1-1	CAWIKGVGWTEAFF	TGTGCCTGGATCAAGGGCGTGGGTTGGACTGAAGCTTTCTTT
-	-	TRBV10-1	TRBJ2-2	CASSGWSSGELFF	TGCGCCAGCAGCGGCTGGAGCTCCGGGGAGCTGTTTTTT
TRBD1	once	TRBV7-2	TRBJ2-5	CASSQDLRHLGTEETQYF	TGTGCCAGCAGCCAGGACCTCCGCCATTTAGGGACAGAAGAGACCCAGTACTTC
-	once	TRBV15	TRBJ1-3	CATSPGHLSGNTIYF	TGTGCCACCAGCCCGGGACATCTCTCTGGAAACACCATATATTTT
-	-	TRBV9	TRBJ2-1	CASSVGSLLSSYNEQFF	TGTGCCAGCAGCGTAGGGAGCCTGCTGAGCTCCTACAATGAGCAGTTCTTC
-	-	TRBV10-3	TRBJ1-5	CAISEAGAGQPQHF	TGTGCCATCAGTGAAGCGGGGGCAGGACAGCCCCAGCATTTT
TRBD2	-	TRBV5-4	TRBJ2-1	CASSLSGARFNEQFF	TGTGCCAGCAGCTTAAGCGGGGCTCGCTTTAATGAGCAGTTCTTC
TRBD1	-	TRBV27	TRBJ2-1	CASSLPGQGLDEQFF	TGTGCCAGCAGTTTGCCAGGACAGGGTTTGGATGAGCAGTTCTTC
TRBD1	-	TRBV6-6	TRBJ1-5	CASTGLSGGNQPQHF	TGTGCCAGCACGGGGCTATCAGGGGGTAATCAGCCCCAGCATTTT
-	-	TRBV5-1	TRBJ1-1	CASSLSGEGTEAFF	TGCGCCAGCAGCCTCTCGGGGGAGGGGACTGAAGCTTTCTTT
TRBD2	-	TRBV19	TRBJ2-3	CASSMTGGLGDTQYF	TGTGCCAGTAGTATGACGGGAGGGCTTGGGGATACGCAGTATTTT
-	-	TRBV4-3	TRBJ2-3	CASSQDRGRGGSDTQYF	TGCGCCAGCAGCCAAGATAGAGGCAGGGGAGGTTCAGATACGCAGTATTTT
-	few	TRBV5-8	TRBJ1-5	CASSLTSGNQPQHF	TGTGCCAGCAGCCTGACCTCGGGCAATCAGCCCCAGCATTTT
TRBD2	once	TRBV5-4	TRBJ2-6	CASSWGLAGLSGANVLTF	TGTGCCAGCAGCTGGGGGCTAGCGGGTCTCTCTGGGGCCAACGTCCTGACTTTC
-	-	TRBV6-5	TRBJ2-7	CASSSQGRSSYEQYF	TGTGCCAGCAGTTCACAGGGTAGGAGCTCCTACGAGCAGTACTTC
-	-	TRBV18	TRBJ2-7	CASSPDGYEQYF	TGTGCCAGCTCCCCCGACGGCTACGAGCAGTACTTC
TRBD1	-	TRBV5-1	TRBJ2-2	CASSFTTGDTGELFF	TGCGCCAGCAGCTTTACTACAGGGGACACCGGGGAGCTGTTTTTT
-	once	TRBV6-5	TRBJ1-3	CASSLTANSGNTIYF	TGTGCCAGCAGCCTGACAGCCAACTCTGGAAACACCATATATTTT
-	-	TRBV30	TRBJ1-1	CAWSGESGEAFF	TGTGCCTGGAGTGGGGAGTCAGGAGAAGCTTTCTTT
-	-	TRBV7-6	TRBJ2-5	CASSSDGQETQYF	TGTGCCAGCAGCTCGGACGGCCAAGAGACCCAGTACTTC
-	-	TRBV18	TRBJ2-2	CASSPEQNTGELFF	TGTGCCAGCTCACCGGAGCAGAACACCGGGGAGCTGTTTTTT
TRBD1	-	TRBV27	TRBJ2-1	CASLGQGRGNEQFF	TGTGCCAGCCTAGGACAGGGACGAGGGAATGAGCAGTTCTTC